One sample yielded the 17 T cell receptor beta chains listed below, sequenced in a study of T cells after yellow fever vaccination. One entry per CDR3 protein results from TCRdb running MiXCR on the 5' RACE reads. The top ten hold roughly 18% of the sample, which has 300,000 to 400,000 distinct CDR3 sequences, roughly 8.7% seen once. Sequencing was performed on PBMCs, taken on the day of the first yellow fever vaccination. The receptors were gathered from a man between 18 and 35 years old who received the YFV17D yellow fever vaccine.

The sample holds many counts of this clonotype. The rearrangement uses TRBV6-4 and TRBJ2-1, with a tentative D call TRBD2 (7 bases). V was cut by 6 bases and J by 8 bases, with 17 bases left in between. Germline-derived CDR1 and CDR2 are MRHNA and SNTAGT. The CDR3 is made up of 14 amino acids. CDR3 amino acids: CASSSAGEGDEQFF. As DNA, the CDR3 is TGTGCCAGCAGCTCGGCGGGGGAGGGGGATGAGCAGTTCTTC.

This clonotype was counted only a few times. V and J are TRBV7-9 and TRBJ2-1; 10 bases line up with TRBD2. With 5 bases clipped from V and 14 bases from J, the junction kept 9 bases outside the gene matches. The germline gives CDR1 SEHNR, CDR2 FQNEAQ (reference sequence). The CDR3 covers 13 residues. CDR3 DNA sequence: TGTGCCAGCAGCACTACTAGCGGGGCTGTAGAGTTCTTC. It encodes CASSTTSGAVEFF.

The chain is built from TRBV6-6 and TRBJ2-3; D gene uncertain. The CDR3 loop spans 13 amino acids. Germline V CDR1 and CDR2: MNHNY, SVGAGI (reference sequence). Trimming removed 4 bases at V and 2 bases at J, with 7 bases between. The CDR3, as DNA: TGTGCCAGCAGTTTTGACACCACAGATACGCAGTATTTT. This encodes CASSFDTTDTQYF.

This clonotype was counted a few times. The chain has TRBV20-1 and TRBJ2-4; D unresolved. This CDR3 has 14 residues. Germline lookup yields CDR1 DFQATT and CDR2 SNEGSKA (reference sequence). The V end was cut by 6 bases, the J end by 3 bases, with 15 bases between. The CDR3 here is CSAPLSHNKNIQYF. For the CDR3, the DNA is TGCAGTGCCCCCTTGTCCCACAACAAAAACATTCAGTACTTC.

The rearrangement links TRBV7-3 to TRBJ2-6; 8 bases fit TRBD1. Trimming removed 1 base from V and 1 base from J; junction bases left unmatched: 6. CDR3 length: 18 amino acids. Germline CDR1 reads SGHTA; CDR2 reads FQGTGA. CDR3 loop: CASSLIPQGASGANVLTF. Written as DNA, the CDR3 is TGTGCCAGCAGCTTAATCCCCCAGGGGGCTTCTGGGGCCAACGTCCTGACTTTC.

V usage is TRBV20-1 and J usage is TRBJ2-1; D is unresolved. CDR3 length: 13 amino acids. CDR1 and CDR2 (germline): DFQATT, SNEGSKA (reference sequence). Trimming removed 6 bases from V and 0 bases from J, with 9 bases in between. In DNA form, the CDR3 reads TGCAGTGCGAGAAGAAACTCCTACAATGAGCAGTTCTTC. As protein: CSARRNSYNEQFF.

CDR3 nucleotides: TGTGCCAGCTTAGGGGCCATGACGGAAGAGACCCAGTACTTC. It specifies CASLGAMTEETQYF. V usage is TRBV2 and J usage is TRBJ2-5; D is possibly TRBD1 (5 bases). This CDR3 is built from 14 residues. V was trimmed by 8 bases and J by 3 bases, leaving 16 bases between them. Germline-derived CDR1 and CDR2 are SNHLY and FYNNEI.

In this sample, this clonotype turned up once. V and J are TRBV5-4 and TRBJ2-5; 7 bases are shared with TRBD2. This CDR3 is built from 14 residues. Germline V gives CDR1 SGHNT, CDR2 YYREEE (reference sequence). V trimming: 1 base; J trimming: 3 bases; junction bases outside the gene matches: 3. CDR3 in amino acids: CASSLWGGKETQYF. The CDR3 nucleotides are TGTGCCAGCAGCTTGTGGGGAGGGAAAGAGACCCAGTACTTC.

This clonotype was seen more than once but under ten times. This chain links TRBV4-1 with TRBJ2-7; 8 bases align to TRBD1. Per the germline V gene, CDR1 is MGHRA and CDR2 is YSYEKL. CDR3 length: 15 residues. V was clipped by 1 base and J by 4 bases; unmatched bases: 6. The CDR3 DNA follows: TGCGCCAGCAGCCAAGCGGGACAGGAGTTTTACGAGCAGTACTTC. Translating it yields CASSQAGQEFYEQYF.

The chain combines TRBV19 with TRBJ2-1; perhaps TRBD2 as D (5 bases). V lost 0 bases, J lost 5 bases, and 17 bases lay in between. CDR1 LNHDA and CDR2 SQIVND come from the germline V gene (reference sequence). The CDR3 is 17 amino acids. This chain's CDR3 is CASSIDLLVGTNNEQFF. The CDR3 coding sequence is TGTGCCAGTAGTATAGACCTACTAGTAGGCACGAACAATGAGCAGTTCTTC.

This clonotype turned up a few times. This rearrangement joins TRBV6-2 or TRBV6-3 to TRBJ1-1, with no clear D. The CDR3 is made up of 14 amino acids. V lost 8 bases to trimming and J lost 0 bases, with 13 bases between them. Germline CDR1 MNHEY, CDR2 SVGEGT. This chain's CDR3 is CASFKGRMNTEAFF. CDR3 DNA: TGTGCCAGCTTCAAGGGCAGAATGAACACTGAAGCTTTCTTT.

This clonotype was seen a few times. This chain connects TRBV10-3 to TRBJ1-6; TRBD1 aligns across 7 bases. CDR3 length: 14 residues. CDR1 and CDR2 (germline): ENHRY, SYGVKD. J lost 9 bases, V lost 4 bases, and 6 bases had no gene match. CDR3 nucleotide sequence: TGTGCCATCAGTGCGACAGGGAGGGGTTCACCCCTCCACTTT. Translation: CAISATGRGSPLHF.

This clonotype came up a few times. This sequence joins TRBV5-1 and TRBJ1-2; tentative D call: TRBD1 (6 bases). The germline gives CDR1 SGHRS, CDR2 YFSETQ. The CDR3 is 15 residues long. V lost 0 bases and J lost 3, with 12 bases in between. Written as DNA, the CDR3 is TGCGCCAGCAGCTTGGAAGGACAGCCATACTATGGCTACACCTTC. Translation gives CASSLEGQPYYGYTF.

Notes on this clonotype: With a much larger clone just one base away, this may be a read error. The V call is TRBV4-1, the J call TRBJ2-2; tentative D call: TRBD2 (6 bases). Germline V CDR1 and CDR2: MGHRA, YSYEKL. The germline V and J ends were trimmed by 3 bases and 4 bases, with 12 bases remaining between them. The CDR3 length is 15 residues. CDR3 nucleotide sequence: TGCGCCAGCAGCCAGGAGGGCAAGGGCACCGGGGAGCTGTTTTTT. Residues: CASSQEGKGTGELFF.

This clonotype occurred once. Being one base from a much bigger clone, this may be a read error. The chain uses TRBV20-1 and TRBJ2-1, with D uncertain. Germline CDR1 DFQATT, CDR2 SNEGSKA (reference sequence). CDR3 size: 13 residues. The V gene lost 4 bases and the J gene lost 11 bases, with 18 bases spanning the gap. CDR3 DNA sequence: TGCAGTGCTACCCTGGACGGTTCGGGTAAGCAGTTCTTC. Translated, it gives CSATLDGSGKQFF.

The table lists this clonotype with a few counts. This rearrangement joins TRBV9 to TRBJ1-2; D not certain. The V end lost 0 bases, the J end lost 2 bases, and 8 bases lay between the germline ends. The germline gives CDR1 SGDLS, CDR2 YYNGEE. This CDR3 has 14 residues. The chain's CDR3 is CASSVGSENYGYTF. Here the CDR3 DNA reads TGTGCCAGCAGCGTAGGATCTGAAAACTATGGCTACACCTTC.

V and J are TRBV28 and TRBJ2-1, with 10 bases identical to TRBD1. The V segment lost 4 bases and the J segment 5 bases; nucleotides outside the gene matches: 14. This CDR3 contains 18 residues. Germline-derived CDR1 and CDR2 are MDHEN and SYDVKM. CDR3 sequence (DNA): TGTGCCAGCAGTTCCCCGATAGGGACAGGGGAAAAACACAATGAGCAGTTCTTC. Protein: CASSSPIGTGEKHNEQFF.